The rows below give T cell receptor beta chains drawn from one sample of a study of technical replicates of blood from several donors. Libraries were prepared by immunoSEQ multiplex PCR; TCRdb keeps only in-frame clonotypes and omits some of them. Here the sample spans about 61,000 clones, more than 95% being singletons. Material: T cells isolated from PBMCs. Receptor source: a human donor in good health. Each CDR3 is given with its conserved first and last residue.

v_call	cdr3_length	j_call	cdr3_aa
TRBV19	14	TRBJ1-1	CASSSRTGGFRAFF
TRBV27	14	TRBJ2-4	CASSLGGARNIQYF
TRBV6-5	14	TRBJ1-1	CASRAGAQNTEAFF
TRBV2	16	TRBJ2-7	CASTPTGGPSSYEQYF
TRBV6-1	16	TRBJ2-1	CASSEVWRGGVNEQFF
TRBV5-1	13	TRBJ2-3	CASRDSFTDTQYF
TRBV5-1	15	TRBJ2-5	CASRRLAGGRETQYF
TRBV11-2	12	TRBJ1-2	CASSFLARGYTF
TRBV5-1	12	TRBJ2-1	CASSLRVNEQFF
TRBV5-1	15	TRBJ2-6	CASSLPGAGANVLTF
TRBV5-1	14	TRBJ2-7	CASHDSLSSYEQYF
TRBV10-1	15	TRBJ2-7	CASSEPGQNSYEQYF
TRBV10-1	16	TRBJ2-2	CASSDLLTGRDGELFF
TRBV2	16	TRBJ1-3	CASADFLKEPGNTIYF
TRBV9	13	TRBJ2-5	CASSPSDQETQYF
TRBV5-1	14	TRBJ2-1	CASSSPGTYNEQFF
TRBV28	17	TRBJ1-5	CASSFAGGMGLGQPQHF